This TCR beta chain is drawn from a study of shared clonotypes between healthy human individuals. Study-level findings and limits: Donors were few, which limited the genetic and exposure-history diversity represented.

Remarks on this clone: As yet, its antigen is unknown.

Profiled with immunoSEQ multiplex PCR; TCRdb holds only in-frame clones, not every one. There are some 2,100,000 clones in the sample; just over 90% occur only once, and about 1.5% lies in the top ten. Terminally differentiated effector memory CD45RA+ cells were excluded by CCR7 positive selection of CD45RO-negative cells. The CDR3 has 15 residues. V dropped 8 bases and J dropped 0; count of bases not matched to a gene: 5. Germline assignment: CDR1 WSHSY and CDR2 SAAADI. Sequencing was done on a sample of naive CD8+ T cells from PBMCs. The sequence derives from a man aged 18 to 29 in good health. Some clones in this sample may be carry-over from other donors' samples. The genes are TRBV10-2 and TRBJ1-5, with 9 bases fitting TRBD1. The CDR3 bases are TGCGCCAGCGCCAGACAGGGGGATAGCAATCAGCCCCAGCATTTT. Translated: CASARQGDSNQPQHF.